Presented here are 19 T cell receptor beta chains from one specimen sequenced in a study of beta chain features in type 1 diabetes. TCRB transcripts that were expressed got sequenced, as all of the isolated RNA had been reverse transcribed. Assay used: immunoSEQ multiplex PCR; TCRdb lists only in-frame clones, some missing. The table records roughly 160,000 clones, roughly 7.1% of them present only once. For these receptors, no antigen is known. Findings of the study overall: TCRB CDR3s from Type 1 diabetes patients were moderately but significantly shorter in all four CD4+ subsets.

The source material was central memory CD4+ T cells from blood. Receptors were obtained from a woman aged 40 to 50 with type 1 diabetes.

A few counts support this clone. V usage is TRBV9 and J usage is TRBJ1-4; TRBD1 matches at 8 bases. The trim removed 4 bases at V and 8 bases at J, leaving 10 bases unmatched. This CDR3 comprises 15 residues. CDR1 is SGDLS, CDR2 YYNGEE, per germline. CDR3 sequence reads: CASSLQGTGGEKLFF. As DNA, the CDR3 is TGTGCCAGCAGCCTCCAAGGGACAGGCGGCGAAAAACTGTTTTTT.

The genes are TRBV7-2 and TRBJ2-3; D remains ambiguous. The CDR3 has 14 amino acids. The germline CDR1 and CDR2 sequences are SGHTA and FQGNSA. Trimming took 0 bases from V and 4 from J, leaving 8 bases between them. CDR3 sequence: CASSLAPGADTQYF. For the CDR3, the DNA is TGTGCCAGCAGCTTAGCCCCCGGAGCAGATACGCAGTATTTT.

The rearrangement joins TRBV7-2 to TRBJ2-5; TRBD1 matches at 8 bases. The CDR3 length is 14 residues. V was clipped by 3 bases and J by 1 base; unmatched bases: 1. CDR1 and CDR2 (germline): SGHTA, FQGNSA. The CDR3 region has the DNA TGTGCCAGCAGCTTCAGGGGGCGCCAAGAGACCCAGTACTTC. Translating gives CASSFRGRQETQYF.

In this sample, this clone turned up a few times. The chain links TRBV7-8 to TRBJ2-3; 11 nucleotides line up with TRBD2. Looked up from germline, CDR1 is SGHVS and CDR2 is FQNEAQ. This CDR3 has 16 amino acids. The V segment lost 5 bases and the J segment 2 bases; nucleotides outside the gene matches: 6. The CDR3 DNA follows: TGTGCCAGCAGCCCGATACTAGCGGGAGTCACAGATACGCAGTATTTT. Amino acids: CASSPILAGVTDTQYF.

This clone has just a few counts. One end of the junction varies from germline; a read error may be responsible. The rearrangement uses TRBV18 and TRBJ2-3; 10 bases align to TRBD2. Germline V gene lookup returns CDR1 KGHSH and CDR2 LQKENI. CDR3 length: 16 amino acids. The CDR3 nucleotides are TGTGCCAGCTCTCCACCGGGACTAGCGTTGGAAGATACGCAGTATTTT. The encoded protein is CASSPPGLALEDTQYF.

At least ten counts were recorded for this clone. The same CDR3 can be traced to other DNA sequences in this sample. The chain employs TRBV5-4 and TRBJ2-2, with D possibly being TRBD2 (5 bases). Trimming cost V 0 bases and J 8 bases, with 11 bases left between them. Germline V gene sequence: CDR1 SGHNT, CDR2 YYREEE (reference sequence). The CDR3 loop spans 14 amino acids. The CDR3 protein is CASSLAAGGGELFF. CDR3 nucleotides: TGTGCCAGCAGCTTGGCGGCAGGAGGTGGGGAGCTGTTTTTT. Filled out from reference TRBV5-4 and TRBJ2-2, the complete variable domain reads ETGVTQSPTHLIKTRGQQVTLRCSSQSGHNTVSWYQQALGQGPQFIFQYYREEENGRGNFPPRFSGLQFPNYSSELNVNALELDDSALYLCASSLAAGGGELFFGEGSRLTVL.

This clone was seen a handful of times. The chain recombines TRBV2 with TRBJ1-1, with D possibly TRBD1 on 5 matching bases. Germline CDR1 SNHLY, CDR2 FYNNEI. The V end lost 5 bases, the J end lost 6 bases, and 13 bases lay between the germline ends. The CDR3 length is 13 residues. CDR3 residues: CASSKTLRAEAFF. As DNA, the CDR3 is TGTGCCAGCAGTAAGACCCTCAGGGCTGAAGCTTTCTTT.

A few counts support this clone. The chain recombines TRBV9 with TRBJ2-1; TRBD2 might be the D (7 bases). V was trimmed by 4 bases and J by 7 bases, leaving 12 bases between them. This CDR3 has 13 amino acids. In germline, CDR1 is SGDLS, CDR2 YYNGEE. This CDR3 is CASSPGGRNEQFF. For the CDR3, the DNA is TGTGCCAGCAGCCCCGGGGGGCGTAATGAGCAGTTCTTC.

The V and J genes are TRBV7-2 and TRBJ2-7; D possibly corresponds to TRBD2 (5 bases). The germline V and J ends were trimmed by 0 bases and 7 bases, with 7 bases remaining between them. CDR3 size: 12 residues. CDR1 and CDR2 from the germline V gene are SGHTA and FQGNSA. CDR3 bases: TGTGCCAGCAGCTTAGCGCCGGGGGAGCAGTACTTC. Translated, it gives CASSLAPGEQYF.

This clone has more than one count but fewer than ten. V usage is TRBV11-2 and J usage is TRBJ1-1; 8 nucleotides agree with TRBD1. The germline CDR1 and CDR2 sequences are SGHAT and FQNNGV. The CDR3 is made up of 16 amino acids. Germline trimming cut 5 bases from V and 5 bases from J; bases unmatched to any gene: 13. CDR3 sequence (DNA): TGTGCCAGCAGCCTCGGACAGGGAAAAGAGGGGACTGAAGCTTTCTTT. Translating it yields CASSLGQGKEGTEAFF. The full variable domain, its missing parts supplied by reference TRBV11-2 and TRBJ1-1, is EAGVAQSPRYKIIEKRQSVAFWCNPISGHATLYWYQQILGQGPKLLIQFQNNGVVDDSQLPKDRFSAERLKGVDSTLKIQPAKLEDSAVYLCASSLGQGKEGTEAFFGQGTRLTVV.

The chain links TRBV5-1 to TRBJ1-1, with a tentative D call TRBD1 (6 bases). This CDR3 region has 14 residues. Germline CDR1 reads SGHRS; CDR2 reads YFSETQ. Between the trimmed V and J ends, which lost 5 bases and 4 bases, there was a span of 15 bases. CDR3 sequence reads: CASSSYREGTEAFF. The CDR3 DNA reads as TGCGCCAGCAGTTCCTACAGGGAGGGCACTGAAGCTTTCTTT.

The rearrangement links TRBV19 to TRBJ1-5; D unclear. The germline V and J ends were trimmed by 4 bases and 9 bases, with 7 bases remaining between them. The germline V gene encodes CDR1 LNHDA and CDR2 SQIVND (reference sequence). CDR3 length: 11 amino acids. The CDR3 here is CASSTAGPQHF. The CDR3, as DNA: TGTGCCAGTAGTACCGCCGGGCCCCAGCATTTT.

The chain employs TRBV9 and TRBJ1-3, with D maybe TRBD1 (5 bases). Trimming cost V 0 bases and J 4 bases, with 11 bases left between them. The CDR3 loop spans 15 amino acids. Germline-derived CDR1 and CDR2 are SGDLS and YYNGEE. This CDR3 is CASSVEGRKGNTIYF. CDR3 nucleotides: TGTGCCAGCAGCGTAGAGGGGCGAAAAGGAAACACCATATATTTT.

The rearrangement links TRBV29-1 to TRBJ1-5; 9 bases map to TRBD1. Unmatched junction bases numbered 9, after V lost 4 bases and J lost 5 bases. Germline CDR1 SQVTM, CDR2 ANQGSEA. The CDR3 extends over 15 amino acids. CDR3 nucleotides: TGCAGCGTTGGGGACGGGACAGGGAAGGATCAGCCCCAGCATTTT. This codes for CSVGDGTGKDQPQHF.

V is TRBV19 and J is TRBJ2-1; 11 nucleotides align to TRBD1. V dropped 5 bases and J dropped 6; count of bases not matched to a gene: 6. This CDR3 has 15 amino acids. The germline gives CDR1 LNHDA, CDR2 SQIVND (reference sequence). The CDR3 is CASSPRGQGANEQFF. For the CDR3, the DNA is TGTGCCAGTAGTCCCCGTGGACAGGGGGCCAATGAGCAGTTCTTC.

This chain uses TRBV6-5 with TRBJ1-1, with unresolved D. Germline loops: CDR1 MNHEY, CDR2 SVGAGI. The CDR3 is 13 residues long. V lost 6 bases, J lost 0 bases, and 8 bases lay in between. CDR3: CASRDTMNTEAFF. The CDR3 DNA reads TGTGCCAGCAGAGACACGATGAACACTGAAGCTTTCTTT.

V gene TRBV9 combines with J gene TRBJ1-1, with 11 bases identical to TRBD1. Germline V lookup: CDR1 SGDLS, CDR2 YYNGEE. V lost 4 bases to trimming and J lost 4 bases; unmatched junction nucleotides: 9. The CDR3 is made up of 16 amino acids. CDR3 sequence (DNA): TGTGCCAGCAGCTCAGGGACAGGGGGTGTCGGCACTGAAGCTTTCTTT. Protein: CASSSGTGGVGTEAFF.

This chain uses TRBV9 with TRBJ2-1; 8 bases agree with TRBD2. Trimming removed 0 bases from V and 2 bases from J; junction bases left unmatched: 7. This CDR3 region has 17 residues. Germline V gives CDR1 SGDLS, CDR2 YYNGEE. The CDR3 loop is CASSVEVGGGTYNEQFF. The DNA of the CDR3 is TGTGCCAGCAGCGTAGAAGTTGGCGGGGGGACCTACAATGAGCAGTTCTTC.

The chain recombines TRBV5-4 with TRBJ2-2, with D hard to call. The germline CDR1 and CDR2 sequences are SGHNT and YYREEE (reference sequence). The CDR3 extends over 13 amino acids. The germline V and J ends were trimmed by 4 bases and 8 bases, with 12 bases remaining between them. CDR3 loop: CASSRLLGGELFF. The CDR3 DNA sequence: TGTGCCAGCAGCAGACTGTTAGGTGGGGAGCTGTTTTTT.